These T cell receptor beta chains were read from a single sample in a study of blood T cell repertoires in COVID-19. Sequenced by immunoSEQ multiplex PCR; TCRdb stores in-frame clones only, minus some. The sample has roughly 140,000 clones, over 80% seen once; the top ten hold about 11%. Sequences were obtained from peripheral blood. These receptors originate from a woman of 80 years or more with acute or convalescent COVID-19. CDR3s include the opening cysteine and the closing phenylalanine or tryptophan. D genes are given only for firm matches. Size is stated for part of the rows, as once, few or many counts, or as a class when the clone is expanded.

D,size,V,J,DNA,CDR3
TRBD1,once,TRBV10-3,TRBJ1-1,TGTGCCATCAGTAATATTGGACAGGGGTCGATGAACACTGAAGCTTTCTTT,CAISNIGQGSMNTEAFF
TRBD2,NA,TRBV6-5,TRBJ2-7,TGTGCCAGCAGTCCCTTAGCGGGAGTCTCCTACGAGCAGTACTTC,CASSPLAGVSYEQYF
TRBD1,NA,TRBV19,TRBJ1-2,TGTGCCAGTAGTGGCTTAGGACAGGGGGAAGGCTACACCTTC,CASSGLGQGEGYTF
TRBD2,NA,TRBV5-1,TRBJ2-1,TGCGCCAGCAGCTTGGAGGCGGGCGGGGGGGCTGAGCAGTTCTTC,CASSLEAGGGAEQFF
NA,NA,TRBV12-5,TRBJ1-2,TGTGCTACCACCCGGGACTCCGTTTCGGGCTACACCTTC,CATTRDSVSGYTF
TRBD1,NA,TRBV6-2/TRBV6-3,TRBJ1-4,TGTGCCAGCAGCCCTACAGGGGGCGCTAGGGGAGAAAAACTGTTTTTT,CASSPTGGARGEKLFF
NA,NA,TRBV30,TRBJ1-5,TGTGCCTGGAGTGGACAGTCCTATCAGCCCCAGCATTTT,CAWSGQSYQPQHF
NA,NA,TRBV2,TRBJ2-3,TGTGCCAGCAGTCCGGACAGACTTAGCACAGATACGCAGTATTTT,CASSPDRLSTDTQYF
NA,NA,TRBV5-4,TRBJ1-4,TGTGCCAGCAGTCCAGACGATGGGCGCTCACTGTTTTTT,CASSPDDGRSLFF
TRBD1,NA,TRBV11-3,TRBJ2-2,TGTGCCAGCAGTTCACAGGGGGACACCGGGGAGCTGTTTTTT,CASSSQGDTGELFF
NA,NA,TRBV2,TRBJ1-3,TGTGCCAGCACCGGGGAATCCGGGGCTGGAAACACCATATATTTT,CASTGESGAGNTIYF
NA,NA,TRBV30,TRBJ1-1,TGTGCCTGGAGTAAACAGCAGAACACTGAAGCTTTCTTT,CAWSKQQNTEAFF
NA,NA,TRBV7-2,TRBJ1-1,TGTGCCAGCAGCTTATATATGAACACTGAAGCTTTCTTT,CASSLYMNTEAFF
NA,few,TRBV4-2,TRBJ2-7,TGTGCCAGCAGCCAAGGAGGTCCCCAACTCTACGAGCAGTACTTC,CASSQGGPQLYEQYF
TRBD1,NA,TRBV5-1,TRBJ1-1,TGCGCCAGCAGCTTGGGACAGGGGCGCATGAACACTGAAGCTTTCTTT,CASSLGQGRMNTEAFF
NA,NA,TRBV30,TRBJ1-1,TGTGCCTGGAGCGGACAGATGAACACTGAAGCTTTCTTT,CAWSGQMNTEAFF
TRBD1,NA,TRBV6-5,TRBJ1-6,TGTGCCAGCAACCAGGGGGCGCGGAATTCACCCCTCCACTTT,CASNQGARNSPLHF
TRBD1,NA,TRBV18,TRBJ1-4,TGTGCCAGCTCACCACCGGCACAGGGGGGTGAAAAACTGTTTTTT,CASSPPAQGGEKLFF
TRBD2,NA,TRBV4-1,TRBJ2-1,TGCGCCAGCACCCCGGGACTAGCGGGAAGGGATGAGCAGTTCTTC,CASTPGLAGRDEQFF
NA,NA,TRBV7-2,TRBJ2-7,TGTGCCAGCAGCCCCCGACAGGTAAACTCCTACGAGCAGTACTTC,CASSPRQVNSYEQYF
TRBD2,NA,TRBV5-1,TRBJ2-1,TGCGCCAGCAGCCCCGGGACTAGCAATGAGCAGTTCTTC,CASSPGTSNEQFF
NA,NA,TRBV9,TRBJ2-1,TGTGCCAGCAGCGTAGCGACTGCTAGTTACAATGAGCAGTTCTTC,CASSVATASYNEQFF
TRBD2,NA,TRBV5-1,TRBJ2-3,TGCGCCAGCAGCCCGGGGAGGACTAGCGGCAGCACAGATACGCAGTATTTT,CASSPGRTSGSTDTQYF